What follows are 16 T cell receptor beta chains derived from one specimen sequenced in a study of blood T cells in healthy people across ages. A sample-barcoded 5' primer and a J-beta primer mix were used in a second PCR of about 7 to 12 cycles. Each CDR3 protein gets one entry after TCRdb re-called the 5' RACE reads with MiXCR. Among 750,000 to 1,000,000 distinct CDR3 sequences listed, roughly 28% were seen once. The data were also submitted as part of a second study, on T cells of mothers and their children.

Sequenced material: blood. The receptors come from a woman aged 40 to 55 in good health.

This clonotype was seen only a few times. The rearrangement joins TRBV15 to TRBJ2-1, with unresolved D. This CDR3 comprises 13 residues. The V and J ends lost 0 bases and 8 bases respectively, with 8 bases between them. Germline V lookup: CDR1 LNHNV, CDR2 YYDKDF (reference sequence). CDR3 residues: CATSRDLDYEQFF. CDR3 DNA sequence: TGTGCCACCAGCAGAGATTTAGATTATGAGCAGTTCTTC.

The V and J genes are TRBV5-1 and TRBJ2-4; TRBD1 might be the D (6 bases). The V and J ends lost 3 bases and 9 bases respectively, with 16 bases between them. CDR3 size: 14 residues. The V gene's germline CDR1 is SGHRS and CDR2 YFSETQ. The CDR3 loop reads CASSYSGRGGIQYF. The CDR3 region has the DNA TGCGCCAGCAGCTACTCAGGGAGAGGGGGCATTCAGTACTTC.

In this sample, this clonotype turned up a few times. The rearrangement links TRBV9 to TRBJ1-2; no firm D call. The germline gives CDR1 SGDLS, CDR2 YYNGEE. This CDR3 region has 17 residues. V shed 0 bases and J shed 0 bases, with 15 bases lying between them. Written as DNA, the CDR3 is TGTGCCAGCAGCGTAGATCTTGTCACGGCGGCTAACTATGGCTACACCTTC. Its translation: CASSVDLVTAANYGYTF. The whole variable domain, filled in from reference TRBV9 and TRBJ1-2, reads DSGVTQTPKHLITATGQRVTLRCSPRSGDLSVYWYQQSLDQGLQFLIQYYNGEERAKGNILERFSAQQFPDLHSELNLSSLELGDSALYFCASSVDLVTAANYGYTFGSGTRLTVV.

Regarding this clonotype: One end of the junction is discordant with germline, which a read error may explain. The rearrangement links TRBV6-5 to TRBJ1-6; 7 nucleotides match TRBD1. The CDR3 is made up of 15 amino acids. Germline loops: CDR1 MNHEY, CDR2 SVGAGI. The CDR3 is CASSYETGTNSPPHF. The CDR3 DNA follows: TGTGCCAGCAGTTACGAGACAGGGACTAATTCACCCCCCCACTTT.

In its sample, this clonotype was seen many times. A clone one base away is much larger, so this may be a read error. The rearrangement joins TRBV10-3 to TRBJ1-1, with D unclear. V was pared by 2 bases and J by 3 bases, with 1 base between. Germline CDR1 reads ENHRY; CDR2 reads SYGVKD. The CDR3 is made up of 11 amino acids. The CDR3 is CAISEDTEAFF. The CDR3 DNA is TGTGCCATCAGTGAGGACACTGAAGCTTTCTTT.

This clonotype was counted between two and nine times. The J gene is TRBJ1-5, the V gene TRBV4-1, with D maybe TRBD1 (5 bases). Trimming stripped 3 bases from V and 5 bases from J, with 14 bases between. CDR1 is MGHRA, CDR2 YSYEKL, per germline. The CDR3 covers 15 residues. The CDR3 spells CASSHHGTLHQPQHF. The CDR3 nucleotides are TGCGCCAGCAGCCACCACGGGACTCTTCATCAGCCCCAGCATTTT.

This clonotype came up a few times. Written as DNA, the CDR3 is TGTGCCAGCAGTGAGGGACTAGAAGGGGATACGCAGTATTTT. Protein sequence: CASSEGLEGDTQYF. The chain employs TRBV6-4 and TRBJ2-3; TRBD2 matches 8 bases. The J segment lost 6 bases and the V segment lost 3 bases, leaving 5 bases of the junction unmatched. Germline V gene lookup returns CDR1 MRHNA and CDR2 SNTAGT. CDR3 length equals 14 residues.

This clonotype turned up a few times. The chain has TRBV20-1 and TRBJ2-1; 12 nucleotides agree with TRBD1. The V and J ends lost 3 bases and 8 bases, in that order; junction bases with no gene match: 5. Per germline, CDR1 DFQATT and CDR2 SNEGSKA (reference sequence). The CDR3 spans 14 residues. CDR3 residues: CSASPGTGGDEQFF. The CDR3 DNA is TGCAGTGCTAGTCCCGGGACAGGGGGCGATGAGCAGTTCTTC.

Turning to this clonotype: Mismatch with germline at one junction end may stem from a read error. V is TRBV7-2 and J is TRBJ2-1; 10 nucleotides align to TRBD2. The CDR3 is 15 amino acids. The germline gives CDR1 SGHTA, CDR2 FQGNSA. The CDR3 here is CASSPSGGEYNKQFF. As DNA, the CDR3 is TGTGCCAGCAGCCCAAGCGGGGGGGAATACAATAAGCAGTTCTTC.

As for this clonotype: One base away lies a much larger clone, so this may be a sequencing read error. The chain joins TRBV5-6 to TRBJ1-2; a possible D gene is TRBD1 (6 bases). CDR3 length: 14 residues. Germline CDR1 SGHDT, CDR2 YYEEEE. CDR3 residues: CASIQWGANYGHTF. In DNA, the CDR3 is TGTGCCAGCATCCAGTGGGGGGCAAACTATGGCCACACCTTC.

This clonotype was recorded at least ten times. The rearrangement links TRBV5-1 to TRBJ1-2; a weak D match, TRBD1 (6 bases). The V end was cut by 4 bases, the J end by 6 bases, with 13 bases between. The V gene's germline CDR1 is SGHRS and CDR2 YFSETQ. The CDR3 is made up of 13 amino acids. CDR3 coding DNA: TGCGCCAGCAGCCTTGACAGGTTGGATGGCTACACCTTC. Protein sequence: CASSLDRLDGYTF.

This clonotype has a count of ten or more. J is TRBJ2-1 and V is TRBV7-3; TRBD1 aligns across 9 bases. From germline, CDR1 is SGHTA and CDR2 FQGTGA. V lost 5 bases to trimming and J lost 1 base; unmatched junction nucleotides: 6. The CDR3 covers 16 residues. CDR3 sequence: CASSLGTGLSYNEQFF. CDR3 in DNA: TGTGCCAGCAGCCTGGGGACAGGGTTATCCTACAATGAGCAGTTCTTC.

CDR3: CAIRDGQGRDQPQHF. The CDR3 DNA reads TGTGCCATCAGGGATGGACAGGGACGGGATCAGCCCCAGCATTTT. This chain uses TRBV10-3 with TRBJ1-5, with 8 positions matching TRBD1. CDR3 length: 15 amino acids. The ends lost 6 bases at V and 5 bases at J; junction bases unmatched: 9. CDR1 and CDR2 (germline): ENHRY, SYGVKD.

Here the CDR3 DNA reads TGTGCCAGCAGCTCTACAGGGTTGCACGAGCAGTACTTC. Amino acids: CASSSTGLHEQYF. The chain employs TRBV5-5 and TRBJ2-7; a possible D gene is TRBD1 (6 bases). Germline V gene data show CDR1 as SGHKS and CDR2 as YYEKEE (reference sequence). This CDR3 has 13 residues. Deletions cut 3 bases from V and 5 bases from J, with 12 bases between. Looking up the rest from reference TRBV5-5 and TRBJ2-7 gives the full variable domain: DAGVTQSPTHLIKTRGQQVTLRCSPISGHKSVSWYQQVLGQGPQFIFQYYEKEERGRGNFPDRFSARQFPNYSSELNVNALLLGDSALYLCASSSTGLHEQYFGPGTRLTVT.

This sequence joins TRBV7-2 and TRBJ2-5, with 8 bases lining up with TRBD2. The germline CDR1 and CDR2 sequences are SGHTA and FQGNSA. The CDR3 extends over 15 amino acids. V shed 4 bases, J shed 11 bases, and the junction held 15 bases outside the gene matches. DNA of the CDR3: TGTGCCAGCAGCTCAGGGACTGGCGGGGGGCGCCCACAGTACTTC. Translated: CASSSGTGGGRPQYF.

The V call is TRBV2, the J call TRBJ1-2; the match to TRBD1 covers 7 bases. The CDR3 covers 14 residues. Germline-derived CDR1 and CDR2 are SNHLY and FYNNEI. The CDR3 DNA follows: TGTACCACTCCGGGACAGCAAGATAACTATGGCTACACCTTC. It translates to CTTPGQQDNYGYTF.